A selection of T cell receptor beta chains follows, all from one sample in a study of T cells in Graves' hyperthyroidism and ophthalmopathy. Each CDR3 protein is one row after TCRdb ran MiXCR on the multiplex PCR reads. The sample records 530,000 or so distinct CDR3 sequences, about a sixth being singletons. The sequencing sample was made of blood. The source is a woman aged 18 to 35 with Graves' ophthalmopathy. Each CDR3 is given with its conserved first and last residue. Part of the rows lack a size; the others show once, few, many or a class for expanded clones.

clone size,J gene,V gene,CDR3 protein
NA,TRBJ1-1,TRBV29-1,CSVEEGELSTEAFF
many,TRBJ1-2,TRBV28,CASSLGGTGLGYTF
NA,TRBJ2-1,TRBV29-1,CSVVGISDEQFF
NA,TRBJ1-4,TRBV5-1,CASSSQSGIAVPKLFF
many,TRBJ1-4,TRBV2,CASSEARGFNEKLFF
few,TRBJ1-1,TRBV9,CASSRDLLNTEAFF
few,TRBJ2-3,TRBV7-9,CASSLGGSWETDTQYF
many,TRBJ1-5,TRBV2,CATKGRNSNQPQHF
NA,TRBJ1-4,TRBV3-1,CASSHPEGEKLFF
NA,TRBJ1-1,TRBV5-1,CASSLGRGGNTEAFF
many,TRBJ1-6,TRBV27,CASSNTVSPLHF
few,TRBJ2-7,TRBV18,CASSPRQDEQYF
NA,TRBJ2-5,TRBV4-1,CASSGPSGQHLQETQYF
NA,TRBJ2-1,TRBV19,CASSTGVADNEQFF
many,TRBJ2-1,TRBV28,CASSLFSSGVNEQFF
many,TRBJ2-5,TRBV6-5,CASSYSGGGTETQYF